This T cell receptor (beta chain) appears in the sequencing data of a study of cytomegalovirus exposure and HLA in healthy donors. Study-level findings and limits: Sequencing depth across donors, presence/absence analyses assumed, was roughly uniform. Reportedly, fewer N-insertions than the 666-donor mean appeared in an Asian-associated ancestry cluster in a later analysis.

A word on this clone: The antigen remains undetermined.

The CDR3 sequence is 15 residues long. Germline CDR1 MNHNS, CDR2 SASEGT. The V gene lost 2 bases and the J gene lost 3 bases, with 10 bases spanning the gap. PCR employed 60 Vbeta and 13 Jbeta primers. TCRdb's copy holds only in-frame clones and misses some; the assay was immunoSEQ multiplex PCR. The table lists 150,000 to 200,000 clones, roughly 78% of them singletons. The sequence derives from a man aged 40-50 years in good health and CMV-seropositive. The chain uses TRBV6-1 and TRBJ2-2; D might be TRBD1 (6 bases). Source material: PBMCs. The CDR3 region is CASSERDTYTGELFF. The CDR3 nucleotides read TGTGCCAGCAGTGAAAGGGACACGTACACCGGGGAGCTGTTTTTT.